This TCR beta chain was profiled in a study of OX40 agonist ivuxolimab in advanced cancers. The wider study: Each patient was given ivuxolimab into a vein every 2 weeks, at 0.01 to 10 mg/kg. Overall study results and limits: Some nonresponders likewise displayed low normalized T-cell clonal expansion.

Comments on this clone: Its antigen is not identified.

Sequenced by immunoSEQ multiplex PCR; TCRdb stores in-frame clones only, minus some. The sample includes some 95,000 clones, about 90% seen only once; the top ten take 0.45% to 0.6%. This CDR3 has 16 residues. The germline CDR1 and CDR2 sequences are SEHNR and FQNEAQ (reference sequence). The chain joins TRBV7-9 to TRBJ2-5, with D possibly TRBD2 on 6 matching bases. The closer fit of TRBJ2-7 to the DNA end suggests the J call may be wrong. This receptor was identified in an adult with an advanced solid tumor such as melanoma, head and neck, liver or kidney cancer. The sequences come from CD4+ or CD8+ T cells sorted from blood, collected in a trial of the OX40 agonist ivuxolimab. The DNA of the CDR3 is TGTGCCAGCAGCTTACCCCCGGGCGGGGCAGCCTACGAGCAGTACTTC. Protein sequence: CASSLPPGGAAYEQYF.